Below, 20 T cell receptor beta chains from the same sample are listed, as sequenced in a study of regulatory T cells in long-lasting Graves disease. The time point here: newly diagnosed GD, antithyroid drugs for less than 3 months. Extracted RNA from PBMCs served as the source of the TCR library. The authors built TCR beta libraries using iRepertoire HTBI primers and Arm-PCR of CDR3 regions. TCRdb re-called the multiplex PCR reads through MiXCR, storing one row per CDR3 protein. The sample holds approximately 440,000 distinct CDR3 sequences, about 17% seen once. The same sample was also used in a study of T cells in Graves' hyperthyroidism and ophthalmopathy.

The sample was peripheral blood mononuclear cells (PBMCs), taken at new diagnosis, from a patient treated with antithyroid drugs. Receptor source: a man aged 40-50 years with Graves disease.

This clonotype was observed at least ten times. This chain's CDR3 is CASSFLTAVPAGDTQYF. DNA of the CDR3: TGTGCCAGCAGTTTCCTAACAGCGGTTCCGGCGGGAGATACGCAGTATTTT. This chain links TRBV28 with TRBJ2-3, with D perhaps TRBD2 (5 bases). There are 17 residues in the CDR3. Per the germline V gene, CDR1 is MDHEN and CDR2 is SYDVKM. V was shortened by 3 bases and J by 5 bases, with 21 bases between the two germline ends.

V usage is TRBV12-3 or TRBV12-4 and J usage is TRBJ2-5; 10 bases match TRBD2. The V segment lost 2 bases and the J segment 5 bases; nucleotides outside the gene matches: 11. The CDR3 runs to 17 residues. The CDR3 is CASSLWLAGDPPETQYF. Written as DNA, the CDR3 is TGTGCCAGCAGTTTATGGCTAGCGGGGGACCCACCGGAGACCCAGTACTTC.

This clonotype was seen ten or more times. This chain links TRBV7-2 with TRBJ2-5, with D tentatively TRBD1 (6 bases). The CDR3 contains 15 residues. Trimming stripped 2 bases from V and 1 base from J, with 11 bases between. In germline, CDR1 is SGHTA, CDR2 FQGNSA. In DNA form, the CDR3 reads TGTGCCAGCAGCTTAAACAGGGCCATCCAAGAGACCCAGTACTTC. This translates into CASSLNRAIQETQYF.

This clonotype was recorded many times. This chain connects TRBV5-1 to TRBJ1-1; possible D gene TRBD1, 6 bases. From germline, CDR1 is SGHRS and CDR2 YFSETQ. Trimming pared 7 bases from V and 0 bases from J, leaving 13 bases between. This CDR3 has 14 residues. The DNA of the CDR3 is TGCGCCAGCCAACAGGGTCCCATGAACACTGAAGCTTTCTTT. Translated: CASQQGPMNTEAFF. The full variable domain, in which reference TRBV5-1 and TRBJ1-1 provide the parts outside the CDR3, is KAGVTQTPRYLIKTRGQQVTLSCSPISGHRSVSWYQQTPGQGLQFLFEYFSETQRNKGNFPGRFSGRQFSNSRSEMNVSTLELGDSALYLCASQQGPMNTEAFFGQGTRLTVV.

V and J are TRBV19 and TRBJ1-3, with D unclear. CDR1 is LNHDA, CDR2 SQIVND, per germline (reference sequence). The V gene lost 7 bases and the J gene lost 0 bases, with 7 bases spanning the gap. The CDR3 consists of 13 residues. CDR3 amino acids: CASTASSGNTIYF. In nucleotides, the CDR3 is TGTGCCAGTACAGCGAGCTCTGGAAACACCATATATTTT.

This clonotype has ten or more counts. The rearrangement uses TRBV28 and TRBJ2-1, with 10 bases that match TRBD2. J was trimmed by 7 bases and V by 2 bases; bases with no gene match: 5. Per the germline V gene, CDR1 is MDHEN and CDR2 is SYDVKM. The CDR3 length is 15 residues. The CDR3 DNA sequence: TGTGCCAGCAGTTTAAGGCTAGCGGGAGAAAATGAGCAGTTCTTC. Its protein product is CASSLRLAGENEQFF.

The V gene is TRBV24-1, the J gene TRBJ2-1; maybe TRBD1 (5 bases). The CDR3 runs to 15 residues. Germline V gene sequence: CDR1 KGHDR, CDR2 SFDVKD. V gave up 2 bases and J gave up 5 bases, with 12 bases separating them. The CDR3 reads CATSDSGPRDNEQFF. The CDR3 bases are TGTGCCACCAGTGATTCCGGGCCCAGGGACAATGAGCAGTTCTTC.

The V and J genes are TRBV10-1 and TRBJ1-5; TRBD1 aligns across 11 bases. The germline V gene has CDR1 WNHNN and CDR2 SYGVQD (reference sequence). V lost 0 bases, J lost 5 bases, and 15 bases stayed unmatched. This CDR3 comprises 20 residues. As DNA, the CDR3 is TGCGCCAGCAGTGAGTCTTTTAAAGGGGGTCCGGGACAGGGGGATCAGCCCCAGCATTTT. Protein: CASSESFKGGPGQGDQPQHF.

This clonotype was observed a handful of times. This chain connects TRBV7-9 to TRBJ1-5; D perhaps matches TRBD1 (5 bases). The germline V and J ends were trimmed by 7 bases and 1 base, with 8 bases remaining between them. This CDR3 has 13 residues. Germline values: CDR1 SEHNR, CDR2 FQNEAQ (reference sequence). The CDR3 loop reads CASTRGSNQPQHF. The CDR3 DNA reads as TGTGCCAGCACCCGGGGGAGCAATCAGCCCCAGCATTTT.

This clonotype was counted a few times. The chain employs TRBV6-2 or TRBV6-3 and TRBJ1-6; D uncertain. CDR1 is MNHEY and CDR2 is SVGEGT in the germline V gene. This CDR3 spans 17 amino acids. Deletions cut 2 bases from V and 0 bases from J, with 11 bases between. CDR3 amino acids: CASSYDGFSSYNSPLHF. Here the CDR3 DNA reads TGTGCCAGCAGTTACGATGGATTCAGCTCCTATAATTCACCCCTCCACTTT.

The chain has TRBV20-1 and TRBJ2-1, with a possible D match to TRBD1 (6 bases). The CDR3 extends over 13 amino acids. Per the germline V gene, CDR1 is DFQATT and CDR2 is SNEGSKA (reference sequence). Between the trimmed V and J ends, which lost 5 bases and 5 bases, there was a span of 13 bases. The CDR3 coding sequence is TGCAGTGCTTCCAGGGGCACTCACAATGAGCAGTTCTTC. Translated: CSASRGTHNEQFF.

The V and J genes are TRBV29-1 and TRBJ2-5, with no clear D. V dropped 2 bases and J dropped 5 bases, with 9 bases sitting between them. The CDR3 consists of 12 residues. Germline CDR1 reads SQVTM; CDR2 reads ANQGSEA. The CDR3 is CSVELYRETQYF. CDR3 in DNA: TGCAGCGTTGAACTATACCGGGAGACCCAGTACTTC.

V gene TRBV5-8 combines with J gene TRBJ2-3; 14 bases fit TRBD2. Unmatched junction bases numbered 10, after V lost 4 bases and J lost 6 bases. Germline V gene sequence: CDR1 SGHTS, CDR2 YDEGEE. The CDR3 is made up of 17 amino acids. CDR3 DNA: TGTGCCAGCAGCCAAGGACTAGCGGGGGGCCCTATTGATACGCAGTATTTT. Protein sequence: CASSQGLAGGPIDTQYF.

This clonotype was counted at least ten times. The CDR3 is CASSFETAGELFF. CDR3 coding DNA: TGCGCCAGCAGCTTCGAAACGGCCGGGGAGCTGTTTTTT. V and J are TRBV5-1 and TRBJ2-2; D call uncertain. Trimming removed 2 bases from V and 6 bases from J, with 8 bases in between. From germline, CDR1 is SGHRS and CDR2 YFSETQ. This CDR3 has 13 amino acids.

The chain links TRBV19 to TRBJ2-4, with 9 bases fitting TRBD1. The CDR3 runs 16 residues. Germline CDR1 is LNHDA and CDR2 is SQIVND (reference sequence). V trimming: 1 base; J trimming: 8 bases; junction bases outside the gene matches: 9. The DNA for the CDR3 is TGTGCCAGTAGTATAGTCCCCAACAGGGGGCTCCACATTCAGTACTTC. It yields the protein CASSIVPNRGLHIQYF.

This clonotype showed up many times. Germline and junction disagree at one end, which may indicate a read error. V gene TRBV5-1 combines with J gene TRBJ2-1; 9 nucleotides agree with TRBD2. The CDR3 extends over 15 amino acids. The germline gives CDR1 SGHRS, CDR2 YFSETQ. CDR3 sequence reads: CASSLGGRAYNEQFF. DNA for the CDR3: TGTGCCAGCAGCTTAGGCGGGAGGGCTTACAATGAGCAGTTCTTC.

This clonotype was picked up many times. The chain joins TRBV3-1 to TRBJ1-1; D is unresolved. V lost 0 bases to trimming and J lost 1 base, with 15 bases between them. The CDR3 totals 17 residues. Germline loops: CDR1 LGHDT, CDR2 YNNKEL (reference sequence). Written as DNA, the CDR3 is TGTGCCAGCAGCCAAGATCTGGTAAGGACCAAGAACACTGAAGCTTTCTTT. It specifies CASSQDLVRTKNTEAFF.

This clonotype was recorded at least ten times. The chain carries TRBV5-5 and TRBJ2-7; 9 bases line up with TRBD1. Germline V CDR1 and CDR2: SGHKS, YYEKEE (reference sequence). The V segment lost 5 bases and the J segment 5 bases; nucleotides outside the gene matches: 8. This CDR3 has 14 amino acids. The CDR3 sequence: CASSRSGTGNEQYF. Written as DNA, the CDR3 is TGTGCCAGCAGTAGGTCCGGGACAGGGAACGAGCAGTACTTC.

This clonotype was seen only a few times. The genes are TRBV19 and TRBJ2-1, with D possibly TRBD1 on 6 matching bases. Trimming removed 5 bases at V and 2 bases at J, with 13 bases between. Germline V gives CDR1 LNHDA, CDR2 SQIVND (reference sequence). CDR3 size: 15 residues. DNA for the CDR3: TGTGCCAGTAGTTCGCCAGGGGAACCCTACAATGAGCAGTTCTTC. This codes for CASSSPGEPYNEQFF.

This clonotype appeared many times. The rearrangement uses TRBV6-1 and TRBJ1-2, with D tentatively TRBD1 (5 bases). Germline V gene sequence: CDR1 MNHNS, CDR2 SASEGT. The CDR3 runs 17 residues. V dropped 0 bases and J dropped 4 bases, with 18 bases sitting between them. The CDR3 here is CASSEALGGVLGYGYTF. DNA of the CDR3: TGTGCCAGCAGTGAAGCATTAGGAGGGGTTCTCGGCTATGGCTACACCTTC.